The 23 T cell receptor beta chains presented below share a single source sample, sequenced in a study of blood T cell repertoires in COVID-19. This table comes from immunoSEQ multiplex PCR, and its TCRdb copy is limited to in-frame clones, with some not included. The data show 250,000 to 300,000 clones, 85% seen once. Sample: peripheral blood. These TCRs come from a man aged 45-65 years with active or convalescent COVID-19.

Regarding this clone: One end of the junction does not line up with germline, which may come from a read error. The chain links TRBV19 to TRBJ1-6, with 7 bases lining up with TRBD1. CDR1 LNHDA and CDR2 SQIVND come from the germline V gene (reference sequence). The CDR3 is made up of 13 amino acids. The DNA for the CDR3 is TGTGCCAGCAGTACAGGGGCCAATTCACCCCTCCACTTT. Translating it yields CASSTGANSPLHF.

V gene TRBV5-1 combines with J gene TRBJ2-1; D is possibly TRBD1 (7 bases). Germline CDR1 reads SGHRS; CDR2 reads YFSETQ. V lost 4 bases, J lost 7 bases, and 21 bases lay in between. The CDR3 consists of 16 residues. The CDR3 loop reads CASSIGARDSVNEQFF. The CDR3 nucleotides are TGCGCCAGCAGCATCGGGGCGCGGGACAGTGTAAATGAGCAGTTCTTC.

This sequence joins TRBV5-1 and TRBJ2-2, with D perhaps TRBD1 (6 bases). V dropped 1 base and J dropped 3 bases, with 10 bases sitting between them. CDR1 is SGHRS, CDR2 YFSETQ, per germline. The CDR3 has 15 residues. DNA for the CDR3: TGCGCCAGCAGCTTGAAAGGGACATACACCGGGGAGCTGTTTTTT. Its translation: CASSLKGTYTGELFF.

V usage is TRBV28 and J usage is TRBJ2-7, with D possibly matching TRBD2 (6 bases). This CDR3 has 12 amino acids. Trimming pared 5 bases from V and 10 bases from J, leaving 15 bases between. The germline V gene has CDR1 MDHEN and CDR2 SYDVKM. The CDR3 loop reads CASSPPGLLQYF. The CDR3 DNA reads TGTGCCAGCAGTCCGCCGGGACTCTTACAGTACTTC.

The chain recombines TRBV2 with TRBJ1-6; possibly TRBD1 for D (6 bases). Trimming left V 6 bases short and J 10 bases short, with 13 bases between. Germline CDR1 and CDR2: SNHLY and FYNNEI. CDR3 length: 13 residues. CDR3 sequence reads: CASRETGYSPLHF. CDR3 in DNA: TGTGCCAGCAGGGAAACAGGGTACTCACCCCTCCACTTT.

The gene calls are TRBV18 and TRBJ2-1; 8 positions match TRBD1. V trimming: 3 bases; J trimming: 8 bases; junction bases outside the gene matches: 24. CDR1 and CDR2 (germline): KGHSH, LQKENI. The CDR3 is 20 amino acids. CDR3 bases: TGTGCCAGCTCACCGGGACAGGTGGTAGGGTATTCCGCCAACTGGGATGAGCAGTTCTTC. Translation gives CASSPGQVVGYSANWDEQFF. Based on the CDR3 plus reference TRBV18 and TRBJ2-1, the full variable domain is NAGVMQNPRHLVRRRGQEARLRCSPMKGHSHVYWYRQLPEEGLKFMVYLQKENIIDESGMPKERFSAEFPKEGPSILRIQQVVRGDSAAYFCASSPGQVVGYSANWDEQFFGPGTRLTVL.

The chain has TRBV29-1 and TRBJ2-3, with a possible D match to TRBD1 (5 bases). V lost 7 bases and J lost 2, with 19 bases in between. Germline CDR1 reads SQVTM; CDR2 reads ANQGSEA. The CDR3 has 15 residues. The CDR3 region is CSGGDRKGVTDTQYF. DNA for the CDR3: TGCAGCGGGGGTGACAGAAAAGGTGTCACAGATACGCAGTATTTT.

The CDR3 DNA reads as TGTGCCGGCGGGACAGCCATGGGTACGGGTTCTTTCTATGGCTACACCTTC. It codes for CAGGTAMGTGSFYGYTF. The gene calls are TRBV28 and TRBJ1-2, with TRBD1 matching over 7 bases. There are 17 residues in the CDR3. V shed 11 bases and J 4 bases; nucleotides not matched to a gene: 22. Looked up from germline, CDR1 is MDHEN and CDR2 is SYDVKM.

CDR3 protein: CASSPQRHNTEAFF. CDR3 in DNA: TGTGCCAGCTCACCACAGAGACATAACACTGAAGCTTTCTTT. The chain recombines TRBV18 with TRBJ1-1; D is unclear. The CDR3 spans 14 residues. Germline assignment: CDR1 KGHSH and CDR2 LQKENI. V dropped 1 base and J dropped 2 bases, with 8 bases sitting between them.

This clone came up a few times. The chain carries TRBV4-1 and TRBJ2-7; possible D gene TRBD2, 5 bases. V shed 0 bases and J shed 3 bases, with 9 bases lying between them. CDR1 and CDR2 from the germline V gene are MGHRA and YSYEKL. There are 14 residues in the CDR3. The CDR3 nucleotides are TGCGCCAGCAGCCAAGATATCCGGGGCTACGAGCAGTACTTC. Protein product: CASSQDIRGYEQYF.

The genes are TRBV6-5 and TRBJ1-1; a weak D match, TRBD1 (5 bases). Trimming stripped 5 bases from V and 7 bases from J, with 20 bases between. The CDR3 length is 15 residues. From germline, CDR1 is MNHEY and CDR2 SVGAGI. The CDR3 protein is CASSTPGLRSFEAFF. The CDR3 DNA reads as TGTGCCAGCAGTACCCCGGGACTTCGGAGTTTTGAAGCTTTCTTT.

V and J are TRBV7-2 and TRBJ1-1, with D unclear. V was pared by 1 base and J by 11 bases, with 14 bases between. Germline V gene sequence: CDR1 SGHTA, CDR2 FQGNSA. The CDR3 runs to 13 residues. The CDR3 spells CASSLGIESAAFF. CDR3 coding DNA: TGTGCCAGCAGCTTAGGGATCGAATCAGCGGCTTTCTTT.

This chain connects TRBV7-2 to TRBJ2-5, with a possible D match to TRBD1 (5 bases). Trimming took 1 base from V and 2 from J, leaving 20 bases between them. The CDR3 consists of 18 residues. CDR1 and CDR2 (germline): SGHTA, FQGNSA. CDR3 DNA: TGTGCCAGCAGCTTAGTGTCCAGGTCCCGGACAAAACAAGAGACCCAGTACTTC. This sequence encodes CASSLVSRSRTKQETQYF.

The CDR3 spells CASSSPTGSYNEQFF. The CDR3 region has the DNA TGTGCCAGCAGCTCCCCTACGGGCTCCTACAATGAGCAGTTCTTC. This sequence joins TRBV7-2 and TRBJ2-1; D gene ambiguous. The CDR3 length is 15 residues. V lost 4 bases and J 0 bases, leaving 10 bases between the germline ends. Germline CDR1 and CDR2: SGHTA and FQGNSA.

The rearrangement uses TRBV5-4 and TRBJ1-1, with TRBD1 identical over 7 bases. This CDR3 contains 15 residues. The germline V gene encodes CDR1 SGHNT and CDR2 YYREEE (reference sequence). Trimming took 1 base from V and 5 from J; bases not matched to a gene: 8. The DNA for the CDR3 is TGTGCCAGCAGCTTGCAGGGGGGTTTGGGGACTGAAGCTTTCTTT. It is translated as CASSLQGGLGTEAFF.

This clone showed up just a few times. This chain connects TRBV11-2 to TRBJ1-6; the D is unclear. Germline values: CDR1 SGHAT, CDR2 FQNNGV. There are 15 residues in the CDR3. Trimming took 0 bases from V and 9 from J, leaving 12 bases between them. As DNA, the CDR3 is TGTGCCAGCAGCTTAGATCCGGGGAGTTCTTCACCCCTCCACTTT. Residues: CASSLDPGSSSPLHF.

This clone was counted between two and nine times. This rearrangement joins TRBV18 to TRBJ1-4, with 9 bases identical to TRBD1. With 2 bases clipped from V and 8 bases from J, the junction kept 3 bases outside the gene matches. In germline, CDR1 is KGHSH, CDR2 LQKENI. The CDR3 sequence is 14 residues long. Written as DNA, the CDR3 is TGTGCCAGCTCACCAGGGACAGGGTTAGAAAAACTGTTTTTT. This codes for CASSPGTGLEKLFF.

The rearrangement joins TRBV2 to TRBJ2-3; D unclear. Germline V gene data show CDR1 as SNHLY and CDR2 as FYNNEI. CDR3 length: 14 residues. The V gene lost 6 bases and the J gene lost 1 base, with 11 bases spanning the gap. In DNA, the CDR3 is TGTGCCAGCAGGGTATTCGAGGGCACAGATACGCAGTATTTT. It codes for CASRVFEGTDTQYF.

The chain employs TRBV27 and TRBJ2-7; 7 nucleotides match TRBD2. Trimming at V came to 8 bases and at J to 3 bases, leaving 10 bases not matched to a gene. Per germline, CDR1 MNHEY and CDR2 SMNVEV (reference sequence). The CDR3 covers 14 residues. The CDR3 spells CASAREGGYYEQYF. CDR3 DNA sequence: TGTGCCAGCGCCAGGGAGGGTGGCTACTACGAGCAGTACTTC.

The chain uses TRBV5-4 and TRBJ2-7; 9 bases map to TRBD2. Germline assignment: CDR1 SGHNT and CDR2 YYREEE (reference sequence). Trimming cost V 4 bases and J 6 bases; bases outside gene matches: 11. The length of the CDR3 is 15 residues. CDR3 coding DNA: TGTGCCAGCAGCATGCCGGGTAGCGGGAGCGGCGAGCAGTACTTC. The encoded protein is CASSMPGSGSGEQYF.

V usage is TRBV5-4 and J usage is TRBJ1-3; perhaps TRBD1 as D (6 bases). There are 15 residues in the CDR3. The germline V gene encodes CDR1 SGHNT and CDR2 YYREEE (reference sequence). V was trimmed by 4 bases and J by 2 bases, leaving 13 bases between them. The CDR3 nucleotides read TGTGCCAGCAGCCCGGACAGACTGGCTGGAAACACCATATATTTT. Its translation: CASSPDRLAGNTIYF.

The genes are TRBV25-1 and TRBJ1-1; 12 positions match TRBD1. Germline assignment: CDR1 MGHDK and CDR2 SYGVNS. This CDR3 region has 17 residues. The V and J ends lost 6 bases and 5 bases, in that order; junction bases with no gene match: 13. The CDR3 protein is CASSSTGQGALGTEAFF. The CDR3 region has the DNA TGTGCCAGCAGCTCAACGGGACAGGGGGCTTTGGGGACTGAAGCTTTCTTT.

V usage is TRBV12-5 and J usage is TRBJ2-5; D remains ambiguous. This CDR3 is built from 13 residues. V was trimmed by 4 bases and J by 3 bases, leaving 9 bases between them. The germline V gene encodes CDR1 LGHNT and CDR2 FRNRAP. CDR3 in DNA: TGTGCTAGTGGTTCCTACCCCGAAGAGACCCAGTACTTC. This encodes CASGSYPEETQYF.